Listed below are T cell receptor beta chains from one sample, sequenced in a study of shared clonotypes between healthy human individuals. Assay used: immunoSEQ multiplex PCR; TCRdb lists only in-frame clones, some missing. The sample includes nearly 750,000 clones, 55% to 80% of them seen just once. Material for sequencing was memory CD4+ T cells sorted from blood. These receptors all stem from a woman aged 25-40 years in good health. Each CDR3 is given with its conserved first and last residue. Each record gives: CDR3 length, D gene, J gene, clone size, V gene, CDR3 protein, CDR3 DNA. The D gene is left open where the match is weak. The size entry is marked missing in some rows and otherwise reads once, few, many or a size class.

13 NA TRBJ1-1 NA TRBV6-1 CASSEPANTEAFF TGTGCCAGCAGTGAACCGGCGAACACTGAAGCTTTCTTT
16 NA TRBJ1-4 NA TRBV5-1 CASRGINQFGSEKLFF TGCGCCAGCAGAGGCATTAATCAATTCGGTTCTGAAAAACTGTTTTTT
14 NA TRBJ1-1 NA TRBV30 CAWISQLGNTEAFF TGTGCCTGGATTTCCCAGTTGGGGAACACTGAAGCTTTCTTT
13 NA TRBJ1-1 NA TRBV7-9 CASRRVENTEAFF TGTGCCAGCAGAAGGGTGGAGAACACTGAAGCTTTCTTT
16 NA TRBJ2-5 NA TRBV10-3 CAISPKATATKETQYF TGTGCCATCAGTCCCAAAGCCACGGCAACTAAAGAGACCCAGTACTTC
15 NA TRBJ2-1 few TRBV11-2 CASSPRTAALGEQFF TGTGCCAGCAGCCCCAGGACTGCCGCCTTAGGGGAGCAGTTCTTC
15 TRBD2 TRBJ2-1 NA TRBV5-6 CASSTGTSGSNEQFF TGTGCCAGCAGCACAGGGACTAGCGGGAGCAATGAGCAGTTCTTC
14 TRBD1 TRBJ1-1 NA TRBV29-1 CSVRTGGWGTEAFF TGCAGCGTGAGGACAGGGGGCTGGGGCACTGAAGCTTTCTTT
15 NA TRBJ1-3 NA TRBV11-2 CASSFKQLSGNTIYF TGTGCCAGCAGCTTCAAGCAACTCTCTGGAAACACCATATATTTT
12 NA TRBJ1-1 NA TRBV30 CAWSILNTEAFF TGTGCCTGGAGCATTTTGAACACTGAAGCTTTCTTT
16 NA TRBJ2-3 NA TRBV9 CASSARREMSTDTQYF TGTGCCAGCAGCGCCCGGCGCGAGATGAGCACAGATACGCAGTATTTT
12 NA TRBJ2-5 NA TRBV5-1 CASSLTEETQYF TGCGCCAGCAGCTTGACAGAAGAGACCCAGTACTTC
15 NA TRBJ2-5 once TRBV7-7 CASSLASDGFETQYF TGTGCCAGCAGCTTAGCGTCTGACGGTTTTGAGACCCAGTACTTC
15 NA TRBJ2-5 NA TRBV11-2 CASSFRLAEGETQYF TGTGCCAGCAGCTTCCGCCTAGCCGAAGGAGAGACCCAGTACTTC
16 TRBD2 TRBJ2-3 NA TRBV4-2 CASSQRTSGSRDTQYF TGTGCCAGCAGCCAACGGACTAGCGGGAGTCGAGATACGCAGTATTTT
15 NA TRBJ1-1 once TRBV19 CASTPSGHQNTEAFF TGTGCCAGTACCCCCTCGGGACACCAGAACACTGAAGCTTTCTTT
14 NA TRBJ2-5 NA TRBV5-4 CASSLDYGRETQYF TGTGCCAGCAGCCTGGACTACGGAAGAGAGACCCAGTACTTC
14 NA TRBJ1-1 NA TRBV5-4 CASSQQAEGTEAFF TGTGCCAGCAGCCAACAGGCCGAGGGGACTGAAGCTTTCTTT
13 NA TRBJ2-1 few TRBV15 CATSRVGKTEQFF TGTGCCACCAGCAGAGTAGGCAAGACTGAGCAGTTCTTC
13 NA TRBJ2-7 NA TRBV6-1 CASRSGTPYEQYF TGTGCCAGCAGGTCCGGGACCCCTTACGAGCAGTACTTC
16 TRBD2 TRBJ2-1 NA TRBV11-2 CASSPTTSGRFHEQFF TGTGCCAGCAGCCCGACGACTAGCGGGAGGTTCCATGAGCAGTTCTTC
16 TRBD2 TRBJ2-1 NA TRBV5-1 CASSGGTSGSSNEQFF TGCGCCAGCAGCGGGGGGACTAGCGGGAGTAGTAATGAGCAGTTCTTC
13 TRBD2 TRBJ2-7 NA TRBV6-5 CASRTSGIYEQYF TGTGCCAGTCGGACTAGCGGGATCTACGAGCAGTACTTC